Listed below are T cell receptor beta chains from one sample, sequenced in a study of T cell repertoires in ileal Crohn's disease. Sequencing was performed with immunoSEQ multiplex PCR; in TCRdb, only in-frame clones are kept and a portion is missing. Of approximately 13,000 clones listed, 80% to 90% are singletons. The source material was ileal tissue. The receptors here all came from an adult with Crohn's disease. CDR3s include the opening cysteine and the closing phenylalanine or tryptophan. A D gene is named only where the DNA matches it firmly. Only part of the rows carry a size: once, few, many, or a class if the clone is expanded.

D	V	size	J	CDR3	DNA
.	TRBV19	.	TRBJ1-1	CASSNFGRDTEAFF	TGTGCCAGTAGTAATTTTGGCAGGGACACTGAAGCTTTCTTT
TRBD1	TRBV9	.	TRBJ1-2	CASSVVPGGNYGYTF	TGTGCCAGCAGCGTAGTCCCAGGGGGCAACTATGGCTACACCTTC
TRBD2	TRBV6-1	.	TRBJ2-5	CASSNAGGRETQYF	TGTGCCAGCAGTAACGCGGGGGGTCGGGAGACCCAGTACTTC
.	TRBV15	.	TRBJ2-7	CATSRDQGGYEQYF	TGTGCCACCAGCAGAGATCAGGGGGGCTACGAGCAGTACTTC
TRBD1	TRBV7-2	.	TRBJ2-7	CASSPVADRGHEQYF	TGTGCCAGCAGCCCAGTCGCCGACAGGGGTCACGAGCAGTACTTC
TRBD2	TRBV7-2	.	TRBJ2-1	CASSSGTTNEQFF	TGTGCCAGCAGCTCAGGGACTACCAATGAGCAGTTCTTC
TRBD2	TRBV29-1	.	TRBJ2-7	CSVGGTSNYEQYF	TGCAGCGTTGGAGGGACTAGTAACTACGAGCAGTACTTC
TRBD1	TRBV18	few	TRBJ1-5	CASSLGQGGQPQHF	TGTGCCAGCTCCCTCGGACAGGGTGGTCAGCCCCAGCATTTT
.	TRBV30	.	TRBJ1-3	CAWGLSSGNTIYF	TGTGCCTGGGGACTGAGCTCTGGAAACACCATATATTTT
TRBD2	TRBV19	.	TRBJ2-4	CASTTGGPSLAKNIQYF	TGTGCCTCTACAACGGGGGGGCCCTCCCTAGCCAAAAACATTCAGTACTTC
.	TRBV28	.	TRBJ2-5	CASSKPGAQIGTQYF	TGTGCCAGCAGTAAACCGGGAGCCCAGATTGGGACCCAGTACTTC
TRBD2	TRBV5-1	.	TRBJ2-4	CASRRESWENIQYF	TGCGCCAGCAGGCGGGAGTCTTGGGAAAACATTCAGTACTTC
TRBD1	TRBV5-4	few	TRBJ1-2	CASRLLSDRGNGYTF	TGTGCCAGCAGACTACTCTCGGACAGGGGTAATGGCTACACCTTC
.	TRBV11-2	.	TRBJ2-7	CASSLSGRRTAYEQYF	TGTGCCAGCAGCTTATCTGGCCGTCGGACTGCCTACGAGCAGTACTTC
TRBD1	TRBV28	.	TRBJ2-7	CASSLTGTGNEQYF	TGTGCCAGCAGTTTGACCGGGACAGGGAACGAGCAGTACTTC
.	TRBV19	.	TRBJ1-6	CASAFGGQGFSPLHF	TGTGCCAGTGCATTTGGCGGTCAGGGGTTTTCACCCCTCCACTTT
TRBD2	TRBV16	.	TRBJ2-2	CASSQSLASGTGELFF	TGTGCCAGCAGCCAATCGTTGGCTAGCGGAACCGGGGAGCTGTTTTTT